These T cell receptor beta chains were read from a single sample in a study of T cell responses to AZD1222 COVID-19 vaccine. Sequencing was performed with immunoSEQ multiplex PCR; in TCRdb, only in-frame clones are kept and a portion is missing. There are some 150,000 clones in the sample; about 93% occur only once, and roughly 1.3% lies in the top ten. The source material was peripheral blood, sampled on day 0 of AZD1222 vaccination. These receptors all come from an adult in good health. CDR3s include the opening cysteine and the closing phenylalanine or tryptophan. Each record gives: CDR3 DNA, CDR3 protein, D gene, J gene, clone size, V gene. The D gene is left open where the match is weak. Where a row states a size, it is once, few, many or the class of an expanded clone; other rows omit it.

DNA: TGTGCCAGCGTAACCGGGACGACGCCTTTGGAGGGAAACACCATATATTTT; CDR3: CASVTGTTPLEGNTIYF; D: .; J: TRBJ1-3; size: .; V: TRBV28
DNA: TGTGCCAGTAGTATAAGCCCTATTCTAAGGAACATTCAGTACTTC; CDR3: CASSISPILRNIQYF; D: .; J: TRBJ2-4; size: .; V: TRBV19
DNA: TGTGCCAGCCAGACAGGGGCTAATGAAAAACTGTTTTTT; CDR3: CASQTGANEKLFF; D: TRBD1; J: TRBJ1-4; size: once; V: TRBV19
DNA: TGTGCCAGTACCCCTAGCGGTCCTACCGAAATCTCCTACAATGAGCAGTTCTTC; CDR3: CASTPSGPTEISYNEQFF; D: TRBD2; J: TRBJ2-1; size: .; V: TRBV19
DNA: TGCAGTGCTAGTTTTATTAGCGGGTACTACAATGAGCAGTTCTTC; CDR3: CSASFISGYYNEQFF; D: TRBD2; J: TRBJ2-1; size: .; V: TRBV20-1
DNA: TGTGCCTGGAACCGGCCTTACGAAAAACTGTTTTTT; CDR3: CAWNRPYEKLFF; D: .; J: TRBJ1-4; size: .; V: TRBV30
DNA: TGTGCCAGCAGCCAAGGACTAGCGGATTACACCGGGGAGCTGTTTTTT; CDR3: CASSQGLADYTGELFF; D: TRBD2; J: TRBJ2-2; size: .; V: TRBV4-2
DNA: TGTGCCAGCAGCGGCCTCGTGCGGGGGCTCCAAGAGACCCAGTACTTC; CDR3: CASSGLVRGLQETQYF; D: .; J: TRBJ2-5; size: .; V: TRBV7-9
DNA: TGTGCCAGCAGCTTACTGCGGGGGGGCGTCGGTAAAACAGATACGCAGTATTTT; CDR3: CASSLLRGGVGKTDTQYF; D: TRBD2; J: TRBJ2-3; size: .; V: TRBV7-8
DNA: TGTGCCAGCAGTGAATCGGGGGGGAACACCGGGGAGCTGTTTTTT; CDR3: CASSESGGNTGELFF; D: TRBD2; J: TRBJ2-2; size: .; V: TRBV2
DNA: TGTGCCAGCAGTTTTTTAGCAGATCAGCCCCAGCATTTT; CDR3: CASSFLADQPQHF; D: .; J: TRBJ1-5; size: .; V: TRBV27
DNA: TGTGCCAGCAGCGTCAGCGGGGGTGGGCACAGAAACACAGATACGCAGTATTTT; CDR3: CASSVSGGGHRNTDTQYF; D: TRBD2; J: TRBJ2-3; size: .; V: TRBV9
DNA: TGTGCCAGCAGCTTGGTGGGGGGCACCCTGGGAAATGCCTACAATGAGCAGTTCTTC; CDR3: CASSLVGGTLGNAYNEQFF; D: .; J: TRBJ2-1; size: .; V: TRBV5-4
DNA: TGTGCCAGCAGCCAAGACCCAGGGGTCTATGGCTACACCTTC; CDR3: CASSQDPGVYGYTF; D: .; J: TRBJ1-2; size: .; V: TRBV3-1/TRBV3-2
DNA: TGTGCCAGTAGTTCCGGGACAGCATTTGGAAACACCATATATTTT; CDR3: CASSSGTAFGNTIYF; D: TRBD1; J: TRBJ1-3; size: .; V: TRBV19
DNA: TGTGCCAGCAGTTTATACAGGGCAGTAGATCAGCCCCAGCATTTT; CDR3: CASSLYRAVDQPQHF; D: .; J: TRBJ1-5; size: few; V: TRBV27
DNA: TGTGCCAGCATGATGGGAGGCACAGATACGCAGTATTTT; CDR3: CASMMGGTDTQYF; D: .; J: TRBJ2-3; size: .; V: TRBV27
DNA: TGTGCCAGCAGACGTTTTGACAGGGATGAAAAACTGTTTTTT; CDR3: CASRRFDRDEKLFF; D: TRBD1; J: TRBJ1-4; size: once; V: TRBV3-1/TRBV3-2
DNA: TGTGCCAGCAGTGATAAGACAGGGAGCGGTTGGGACTATGGCTACACCTTC; CDR3: CASSDKTGSGWDYGYTF; D: TRBD1; J: TRBJ1-2; size: .; V: TRBV6-1
DNA: TGTGCCAGCAGTGAATCGGGGCATCCCGGGACCCAGTACTTC; CDR3: CASSESGHPGTQYF; D: .; J: TRBJ2-5; size: .; V: TRBV6-1
DNA: TGTGCCAGTAAGATGTCTGGTGGAACTAATGAAAAACTGTTTTTT; CDR3: CASKMSGGTNEKLFF; D: .; J: TRBJ1-4; size: .; V: TRBV19
DNA: TGTGCCAGCAGTCTACAGGGGGCACTGAATCAGCCCCAGCATTTT; CDR3: CASSLQGALNQPQHF; D: TRBD1; J: TRBJ1-5; size: .; V: TRBV27
DNA: TGTGCCAGCAGTGGACTGACCATCAGCTCTGGAAACACCATATATTTT; CDR3: CASSGLTISSGNTIYF; D: .; J: TRBJ1-3; size: .; V: TRBV2
DNA: TGTGCCAACCCACGATCTAGCGGGGGGCCCACGAACACCGGGGAGCTGTTTTTT; CDR3: CANPRSSGGPTNTGELFF; D: TRBD2; J: TRBJ2-2; size: .; V: TRBV6-4
DNA: TGTGCCAGCAGTTGGTCTGGGGCCAATGTCCTGACTTTC; CDR3: CASSWSGANVLTF; D: .; J: TRBJ2-6; size: .; V: TRBV27